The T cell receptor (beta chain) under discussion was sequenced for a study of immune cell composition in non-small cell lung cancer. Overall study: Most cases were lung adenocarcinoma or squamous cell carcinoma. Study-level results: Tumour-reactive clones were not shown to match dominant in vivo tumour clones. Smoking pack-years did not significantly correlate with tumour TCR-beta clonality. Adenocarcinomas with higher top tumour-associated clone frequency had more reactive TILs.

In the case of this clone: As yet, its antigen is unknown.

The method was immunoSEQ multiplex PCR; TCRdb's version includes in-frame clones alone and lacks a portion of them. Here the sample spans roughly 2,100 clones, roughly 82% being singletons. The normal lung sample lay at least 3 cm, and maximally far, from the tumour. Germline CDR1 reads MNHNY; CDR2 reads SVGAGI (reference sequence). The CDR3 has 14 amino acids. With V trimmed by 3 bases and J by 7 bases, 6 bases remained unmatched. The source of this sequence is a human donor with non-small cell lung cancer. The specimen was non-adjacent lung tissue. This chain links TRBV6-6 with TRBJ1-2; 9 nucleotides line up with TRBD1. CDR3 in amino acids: CASSYIQGAGGYTF. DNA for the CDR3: TGTGCCAGCAGTTATATACAGGGGGCCGGTGGCTACACCTTC.